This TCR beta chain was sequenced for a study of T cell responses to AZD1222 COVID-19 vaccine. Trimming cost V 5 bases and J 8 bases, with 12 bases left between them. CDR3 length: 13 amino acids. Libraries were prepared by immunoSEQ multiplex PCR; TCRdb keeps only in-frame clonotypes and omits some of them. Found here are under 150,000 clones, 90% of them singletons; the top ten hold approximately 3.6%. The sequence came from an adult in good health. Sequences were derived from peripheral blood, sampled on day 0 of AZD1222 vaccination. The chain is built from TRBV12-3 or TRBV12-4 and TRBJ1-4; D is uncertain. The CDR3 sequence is CASSLRGREKLFF. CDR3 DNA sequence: TGTGCCAGCAGTCTTCGTGGGAGAGAAAAACTGTTTTTT.